The next 19 T cell receptor beta chains were all read from a single sample in a study of T cell clonality in common variable immunodeficiency. TCRdb keeps only in-frame clones here, not all; method: immunoSEQ multiplex PCR. This sample comprises tens of thousands of clones, none seen once only. Sequenced input: peripheral blood mononuclear cells. Receptors originate from a person aged 18 to 75 in good health.

This clone has ten or more counts. The CDR3 end is not reached by the read, which stops 3 residues before it; the germline J gene fills it in. V and J are TRBV19 and TRBJ2-4; TRBD1 matches 10 bases. Looked up from germline, CDR1 is LNHDA and CDR2 is SQIVND (reference sequence). The CDR3 is 15 residues long. The part of the CDR3 DNA that was read is TGTGCCAGTAGTATTTACCTCGGGACAGGGGAGATT. This translates into CASSIYLGTGEI. The CDR3 in full is CASSIYLGTGEIQYF.

At least ten counts were recorded for this clone. The read falls 3 residues short of the CDR3 end, and the missing part is taken from the germline J gene. This chain uses TRBV20-1 with TRBJ2-1, with 8 nucleotides matching TRBD2. Trimming removed 3 bases from V and 9 bases from J; junction bases left unmatched: 10. From germline, CDR1 is DFQATT and CDR2 SNEGSKA (reference sequence). CDR3 length: 14 amino acids. The part of the CDR3 DNA that was read is TGCAGTGCTAGGGGACTAAGCGGGAGCGGTGAG. Encoded protein: CSARGLSGSGE. The full CDR3 protein reads CSARGLSGSGEQFF.

This clone was recorded at least ten times. The CDR3 end lies 3 residues beyond the end of the read and is filled in from the germline J gene. The chain recombines TRBV6-1 with TRBJ2-7, with D perhaps TRBD1 (5 bases). The CDR3 runs 13 residues. V lost 4 bases and J 2 bases, leaving 9 bases between the germline ends. Germline V gene lookup returns CDR1 MNHNS and CDR2 SASEGT. The sequenced part of the CDR3 DNA is TGTGCCAGCAGTGTTCAGACAGCCTACGAG. It translates to CASSVQTAYE. The CDR3 in its entirety is CASSVQTAYEQYF.

This clone was recorded at least ten times. The CDR3 is cut off 3 residues early in the read; its end comes from the germline J gene. V gene TRBV10-3 combines with J gene TRBJ2-4; possible D gene TRBD1, 5 bases. This CDR3 is built from 16 residues. The germline V gene encodes CDR1 ENHRY and CDR2 SYGVKD. The germline V and J ends were trimmed by 0 bases and 2 bases, with 11 bases remaining between them. The DNA read from the CDR3 is TGTGCCATCAGTGAGTCAATAGGGGTAACCAAAAACATT. It yields the protein CAISESIGVTKNI. The entire CDR3 sequence reads CAISESIGVTKNIQYF.

This clone was seen repeatedly, ten times or more. The read falls 3 residues short of the CDR3 end, and the missing part is taken from the germline J gene. J is TRBJ1-1 and V is TRBV29-1; 7 bases line up with TRBD1. CDR1 SQVTM and CDR2 ANQGSEA come from the germline V gene. This CDR3 comprises 14 residues. Trimming at V came to 7 bases and at J to 2 bases, leaving 10 bases not matched to a gene. The CDR3 sequence: CSGTGTELNTEAFF. Incomplete CDR3 DNA: TGCAGCGGTACCGGGACAGAGCTTAACACTGAA.

This clone has at least ten counts. The read terminates 3 residues before the CDR3 end, so the remaining end is supplied by the germline J gene. V usage is TRBV11-2 and J usage is TRBJ2-3, with TRBD2 identical over 7 bases. This CDR3 is 15 amino acids long. V lost 3 bases and J lost 2; bases outside the gene matches: 5. Germline loops: CDR1 SGHAT, CDR2 FQNNGV. The sequenced CDR3 bases are TGTGCCAGCAGCTTCACGGGACTAAACACAGATACG. It specifies CASSFTGLNTDT. The whole CDR3 protein reads CASSFTGLNTDTQYF. The whole variable domain, filled in from reference TRBV11-2 and TRBJ2-3, reads EAGVAQSPRYKIIEKRQSVAFWCNPISGHATLYWYQQILGQGPKLLIQFQNNGVVDDSQLPKDRFSAERLKGVDSTLKIQPAKLEDSAVYLCASSFTGLNTDTQYFGPGTRLTVL.

The sample holds many counts of this clone. Read data end 3 residues before the CDR3 end; the end is taken from the germline J gene. The gene calls are TRBV7-2 and TRBJ1-5, with D hard to call. Germline V gene sequence: CDR1 SGHTA, CDR2 FQGNSA. Trimming pared 0 bases from V and 5 bases from J, leaving 5 bases between. The CDR3 has 13 amino acids. CDR3 protein: CASSLARDQPQHF. The part of the CDR3 DNA that was read is TGTGCCAGCAGCTTAGCGAGGGATCAGCCC.

This clone has ten or more counts. The sequenced fragment ends 3 residues before the CDR3 boundary, so the rest is inferred from the germline J gene. V usage is TRBV7-3 and J usage is TRBJ1-2, with D maybe TRBD1 (6 bases). In germline, CDR1 is SGHTA, CDR2 FQGTGA. The CDR3 is 13 amino acids. Between the trimmed V and J ends, which lost 5 bases and 2 bases, there was a span of 9 bases. Incomplete CDR3 DNA: TGTGCCAGCAGCCCTACAGGGAACTATGGC. Protein: CASSPTGNYG. The whole CDR3 protein reads CASSPTGNYGYTF.

This clone was counted ten times or more. Read data end 3 residues before the CDR3 end; the end is taken from the germline J gene. The V gene is TRBV10-1, the J gene TRBJ2-1, with TRBD1 as a possible D gene (5 bases). CDR3 size: 13 residues. In germline, CDR1 is WNHNN, CDR2 SYGVQD (reference sequence). V was cut by 6 bases and J by 7 bases, with 13 bases left in between. CDR3 residues: CASSRVDWNEQFF. The CDR3 bases that were read are TGCGCCAGCAGCAGGGTTGACTGGAATGAG.

This clone was counted many times. The read gets to within 3 residues of the CDR3 end, and the germline J gene fills in the rest. The rearrangement joins TRBV5-4 to TRBJ2-7; 8 bases match TRBD2. Looked up from germline, CDR1 is SGHNT and CDR2 is YYREEE (reference sequence). Trimming at V came to 4 bases and at J to 4 bases, leaving 7 bases not matched to a gene. The CDR3 loop spans 14 amino acids. The CDR3 spells CASSEKRETYEQYF. CDR3 bases read: TGTGCCAGCAGCGAAAAGCGGGAGACTTACGAG.

This clone showed up many times. Read data end 3 residues before the CDR3 end; the end is taken from the germline J gene. The genes are TRBV5-1 and TRBJ1-3; D call uncertain. Deletions cut 5 bases from V and 0 bases from J, with 6 bases between. CDR1 is SGHRS, CDR2 YFSETQ, per germline. The CDR3 covers 13 residues. The covered CDR3 bases are TGCGCCAGCAGTTGGGCCTCTGGAAACACC. Translation gives CASSWASGNT. The entire CDR3 is CASSWASGNTIYF.

This clone was observed at least ten times. The read stops 3 residues short of the end of the CDR3; the missing end is completed from the germline J gene. The chain recombines TRBV4-1 with TRBJ2-2; D gene uncertain. Trimming pared 0 bases from V and 1 base from J, leaving 3 bases between. Per the germline V gene, CDR1 is MGHRA and CDR2 is YSYEKL. There are 14 residues in the CDR3. Incomplete CDR3 DNA: TGCGCCAGCAGCCAAGAACAGAACACCGGGGAG. Translation: CASSQEQNTGE. From start to end, the CDR3 is CASSQEQNTGELFF.

This clone was recorded at least ten times. The read terminates 3 residues before the CDR3 end, so the remaining end is supplied by the germline J gene. The rearrangement joins TRBV7-9 to TRBJ2-1, with 7 bases fitting TRBD2. This CDR3 has 15 amino acids. Germline CDR1 and CDR2: SEHNR and FQNEAQ (reference sequence). J was trimmed by 6 bases and V by 1 base; bases with no gene match: 6. CDR3 DNA, as far as it was read: TGTGCCAGCAGCTTAGAGGGGAGGGCCTTCAATGAG. Amino acids: CASSLEGRAFNE. The CDR3 in full is CASSLEGRAFNEQFF.

In its sample, this clone was seen many times. The CDR3 is cut off 3 residues early in the read; its end comes from the germline J gene. The rearrangement links TRBV5-1 to TRBJ2-1, with D possibly matching TRBD2 (6 bases). V was pared by 0 bases and J by 9 bases, with 10 bases between. This CDR3 is 13 amino acids long. Germline V gene sequence: CDR1 SGHRS, CDR2 YFSETQ. This CDR3 reads CASSLDVGGEQFF. The part of the CDR3 DNA that was read is TGCGCCAGCAGCTTGGACGTCGGGGGTGAG.

This clone has a count of ten or more. The missing CDR3 end, 3 residues past where the read stops, is filled in from the germline J gene. This chain links TRBV2 with TRBJ1-5; 9 bases fit TRBD1. After removal of 6 bases from V and 8 bases from J, the junction contained 8 bases not matched to a gene. This CDR3 spans 14 amino acids. Germline lookup yields CDR1 SNHLY and CDR2 FYNNEI. CDR3 amino acids: CASSGTGKFKPQHF. CDR3 bases read: TGTGCCAGCAGCGGGACAGGGAAGTTCAAGCCC. Full variable domain (rest looked up from reference TRBV2 and TRBJ1-5): EPEVTQTPSHQVTQMGQEVILRCVPISNHLYFYWYRQILGQKVEFLVSFYNNEISEKSEIFDDQFSVERPDGSNFTLKIRSTKLEDSAMYFCASSGTGKFKPQHFGDGTRLSIL.

Concerning this clone itself: The read gets to within 3 residues of the CDR3 end, and the germline J gene fills in the rest. The rearrangement links TRBV11-2 to TRBJ2-7; 11 bases match TRBD2. Germline loops: CDR1 SGHAT, CDR2 FQNNGV. The CDR3 has 14 residues. Losses at the gene ends were 7 bases for V and 3 bases for J; bases not matched to a gene: 5. The CDR3 protein is CASNPTSGVYEQYF. The covered CDR3 bases are TGTGCCAGCAACCCGACTAGCGGGGTCTACGAG.

Ten or more counts support this clone. The DNA read from the CDR3 is TGCAGTGCTACTAGCGGGGGGGCCGATACG. It translates to CSATSGGADT. The whole CDR3 sequence is CSATSGGADTQYF. The V call is TRBV20-1, the J call TRBJ2-3, with 12 bases matching TRBD2. The read ends 3 residues before the CDR3 terminus; that terminus is restored from the germline J gene. Germline V gene lookup returns CDR1 DFQATT and CDR2 SNEGSKA (reference sequence). V dropped 4 bases and J dropped 6; count of bases not matched to a gene: 2. This CDR3 has 13 amino acids.

Ten or more counts support this clone. The read ends 3 residues before the CDR3 terminus; that terminus is restored from the germline J gene. J is TRBJ2-5 and V is TRBV20-1, with 7 nucleotides matching TRBD2. V shed 3 bases and J 5 bases; nucleotides not matched to a gene: 6. There are 13 residues in the CDR3. CDR1 DFQATT and CDR2 SNEGSKA come from the germline V gene (reference sequence). Partial CDR3 DNA: TGCAGTGCTAGTGTGGGCGGGGGTGAGACC. It is translated as CSASVGGGET. The whole CDR3 reads CSASVGGGETQYF.

This clone was seen at least ten times. The CDR3 is cut off 3 residues early in the read; its end comes from the germline J gene. The V and J genes are TRBV5-1 and TRBJ2-3; possible D gene TRBD1, 6 bases. Germline CDR1 and CDR2: SGHRS and YFSETQ. V lost 7 bases and J lost 0, with 12 bases in between. The CDR3 contains 14 residues. The CDR3 reads CASQPGHSTDTQYF. The CDR3 bases that were read are TGCGCCAGCCAACCGGGACATAGCACAGATACG.